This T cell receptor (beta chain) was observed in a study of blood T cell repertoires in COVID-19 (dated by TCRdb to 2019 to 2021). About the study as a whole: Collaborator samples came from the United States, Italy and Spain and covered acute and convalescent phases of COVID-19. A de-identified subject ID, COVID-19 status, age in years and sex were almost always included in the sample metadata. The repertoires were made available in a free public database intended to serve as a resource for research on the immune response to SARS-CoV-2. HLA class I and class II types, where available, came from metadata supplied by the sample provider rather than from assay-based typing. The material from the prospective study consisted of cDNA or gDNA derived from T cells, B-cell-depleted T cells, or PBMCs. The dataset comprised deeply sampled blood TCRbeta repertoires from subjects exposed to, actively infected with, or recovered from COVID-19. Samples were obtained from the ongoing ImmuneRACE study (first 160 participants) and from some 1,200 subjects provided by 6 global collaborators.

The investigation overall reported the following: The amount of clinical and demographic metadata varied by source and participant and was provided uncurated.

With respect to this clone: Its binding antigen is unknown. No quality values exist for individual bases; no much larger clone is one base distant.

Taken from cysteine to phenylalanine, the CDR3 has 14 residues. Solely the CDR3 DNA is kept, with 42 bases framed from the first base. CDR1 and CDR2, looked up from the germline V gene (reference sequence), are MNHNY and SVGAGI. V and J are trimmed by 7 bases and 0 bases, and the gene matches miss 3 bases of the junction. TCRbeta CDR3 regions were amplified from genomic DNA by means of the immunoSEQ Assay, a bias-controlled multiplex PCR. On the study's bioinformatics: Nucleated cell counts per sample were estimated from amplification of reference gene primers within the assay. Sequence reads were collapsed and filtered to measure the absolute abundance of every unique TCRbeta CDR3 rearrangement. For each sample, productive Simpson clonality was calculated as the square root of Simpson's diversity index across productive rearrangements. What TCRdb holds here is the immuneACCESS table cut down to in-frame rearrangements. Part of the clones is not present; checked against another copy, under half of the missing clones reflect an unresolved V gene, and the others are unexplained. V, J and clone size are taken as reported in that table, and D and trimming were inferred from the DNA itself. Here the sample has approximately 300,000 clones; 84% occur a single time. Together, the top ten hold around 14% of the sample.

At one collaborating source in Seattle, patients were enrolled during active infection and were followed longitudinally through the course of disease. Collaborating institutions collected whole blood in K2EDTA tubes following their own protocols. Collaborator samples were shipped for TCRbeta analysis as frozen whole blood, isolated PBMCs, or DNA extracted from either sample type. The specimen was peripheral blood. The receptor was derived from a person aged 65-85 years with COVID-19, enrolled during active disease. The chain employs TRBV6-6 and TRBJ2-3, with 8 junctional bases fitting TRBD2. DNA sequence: TGTGCCAGCATTACTAGCGGTAGCACAGATACGCAGTATTTT. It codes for CASITSGSTDTQYF.